Listed below are T cell receptor beta chains from one sample, sequenced in a study of T cells in Graves' hyperthyroidism and ophthalmopathy. TCRdb used MiXCR to reprocess the multiplex PCR reads, holding one entry per CDR3 protein. Of hundreds of thousands of distinct CDR3 sequences in the sample, approximately 40% were seen once. Sequenced input: blood. The receptors were sampled from a man aged 18 to 30 with Graves' hyperthyroidism. Both conserved end residues are part of each CDR3. D genes are given only for firm matches. Part of the rows lack a size; the others show once, few, many or a class for expanded clones.

v_gene: TRBV5-1; abundance: .; j_gene: TRBJ1-2; d_gene: TRBD1; CDR3nt: TGCGCCAGCAGCTTGGCAGGGGGCCGGGGTTTCGATGGCTACACCTTC; CDR3aa: CASSLAGGRGFDGYTF
v_gene: TRBV30; abundance: .; j_gene: TRBJ1-6; d_gene: TRBD1; CDR3nt: TGTGCCCGAGGGGGCTTCAATTCACCCCTCCACTTT; CDR3aa: CARGGFNSPLHF
v_gene: TRBV20-1; abundance: .; j_gene: TRBJ1-2; d_gene: .; CDR3nt: TGCGGTGCTAGAGAGGCAGCCTATGGCTACACCTTC; CDR3aa: CGAREAAYGYTF
v_gene: TRBV9; abundance: .; j_gene: TRBJ1-4; d_gene: .; CDR3nt: TGTGCCAGCAGTCCTTCACCTGCAACTAATGAAAAACTGTTTTTT; CDR3aa: CASSPSPATNEKLFF
v_gene: TRBV6-6; abundance: .; j_gene: TRBJ2-7; d_gene: TRBD1; CDR3nt: TGTGCCAGCAGTTACGGGGGGACAGGCCCCTCCTACGAGCAGTACTTC; CDR3aa: CASSYGGTGPSYEQYF
v_gene: TRBV2; abundance: .; j_gene: TRBJ2-2; d_gene: .; CDR3nt: TGTGCCGGCAGTGGTGACACCGGGGAGCTGTTTTTT; CDR3aa: CAGSGDTGELFF
v_gene: TRBV4-1; abundance: .; j_gene: TRBJ1-4; d_gene: TRBD1; CDR3nt: TGCGCCAGCAGCCGGGGGGCAGGGGGATTTGCAACTAATGAAAAACTGTTTTTT; CDR3aa: CASSRGAGGFATNEKLFF
v_gene: TRBV19; abundance: many; j_gene: TRBJ1-5; d_gene: .; CDR3nt: TGTGCCAGTAGCAGCCCCTACAGGAAGAAAAATCAGCCCCAGCATTTT; CDR3aa: CASSSPYRKKNQPQHF
v_gene: TRBV7-9; abundance: many; j_gene: TRBJ2-6; d_gene: .; CDR3nt: TGTGCCAGCACCCCTACCGGAGGAGTTGGGGCCAACGTCCTGACTTTC; CDR3aa: CASTPTGGVGANVLTF
v_gene: TRBV29-1; abundance: many; j_gene: TRBJ2-7; d_gene: TRBD2; CDR3nt: TGCAGCGTCTTACTAGCGGGAGGATACGAGCAGTACTTC; CDR3aa: CSVLLAGGYEQYF
v_gene: TRBV20-1; abundance: .; j_gene: TRBJ1-4; d_gene: TRBD1; CDR3nt: TGCAGTGCTGAAAGACAGGGGGCCTTTAATGAAAAACTGTTTTTT; CDR3aa: CSAERQGAFNEKLFF
v_gene: TRBV12-3/TRBV12-4; abundance: .; j_gene: TRBJ2-7; d_gene: .; CDR3nt: TGTGCCAGCAGTTTAGAGAAAGGGACCTACGAGCAGTACTTC; CDR3aa: CASSLEKGTYEQYF
v_gene: TRBV5-1; abundance: .; j_gene: TRBJ2-2; d_gene: .; CDR3nt: TGCGCCAGCAGCCCGGGATCCCACAACACCGGGGAGCTGTTTTTT; CDR3aa: CASSPGSHNTGELFF
v_gene: TRBV20-1; abundance: .; j_gene: TRBJ2-7; d_gene: TRBD2; CDR3nt: TGCAGTGCTAGAGATCCGCGGGGGTCAGCCTACGAGCAGTACTTC; CDR3aa: CSARDPRGSAYEQYF
v_gene: TRBV12-3/TRBV12-4; abundance: .; j_gene: TRBJ2-5; d_gene: .; CDR3nt: TGTGCCAGCAGTTTCGTCGCACAGAACCAAGAGACCCAGTACTTC; CDR3aa: CASSFVAQNQETQYF
v_gene: TRBV25-1; abundance: few; j_gene: TRBJ2-7; d_gene: .; CDR3nt: TGTGCCAGCAGTGAACCGGACCGGTACGAGCAGTACTTC; CDR3aa: CASSEPDRYEQYF
v_gene: TRBV7-9; abundance: .; j_gene: TRBJ1-2; d_gene: TRBD1; CDR3nt: TGTGCCAGCAGCTCGTCGACAGGGCAGGGCTACACCTTC; CDR3aa: CASSSSTGQGYTF
v_gene: TRBV2; abundance: many; j_gene: TRBJ2-5; d_gene: .; CDR3nt: TGTGCCAGCAGCCCGATACTCATCGAAGAGACCCAGTACTTC; CDR3aa: CASSPILIEETQYF
v_gene: TRBV5-1; abundance: .; j_gene: TRBJ2-2; d_gene: .; CDR3nt: TGCGCCAGCAGAGTGGGGGTTACGAACACCGGGGAGCTGTTTTTT; CDR3aa: CASRVGVTNTGELFF
v_gene: TRBV5-6; abundance: .; j_gene: TRBJ2-5; d_gene: TRBD2; CDR3nt: TGTGCCAGCGGCTGGAGACTAGCGGGAGGGTACCAAGAGACCCAGTACTTC; CDR3aa: CASGWRLAGGYQETQYF
v_gene: TRBV19; abundance: few; j_gene: TRBJ1-5; d_gene: .; CDR3nt: TGTGCCAGTAGTATCAGCTGGGATAGCAATCAGCCCCAGCATTTT; CDR3aa: CASSISWDSNQPQHF
v_gene: TRBV6-5; abundance: many; j_gene: TRBJ1-5; d_gene: .; CDR3nt: TGTGCCAGCAGTTACTGGGGGGGTGAGCAGCCCCAGCATTTT; CDR3aa: CASSYWGGEQPQHF
v_gene: TRBV9; abundance: .; j_gene: TRBJ2-6; d_gene: .; CDR3nt: TGTGCCAGCAGCGTAGGCGAGGGTCAGATGGCCAACGTCCTGACTTTC; CDR3aa: CASSVGEGQMANVLTF
v_gene: TRBV12-5; abundance: .; j_gene: TRBJ1-3; d_gene: .; CDR3nt: TGTGCTAGTGGTTACTCTCACGCGGAGAGCTCTGGAAACACCATATATTTT; CDR3aa: CASGYSHAESSGNTIYF
v_gene: TRBV12-3/TRBV12-4; abundance: .; j_gene: TRBJ2-7; d_gene: .; CDR3nt: TGTGCCAGCAGTTCGATCGGCAGCCCGGCTTTAAACGAGCAGTACTTC; CDR3aa: CASSSIGSPALNEQYF
v_gene: TRBV12-3/TRBV12-4; abundance: .; j_gene: TRBJ1-1; d_gene: .; CDR3nt: TGTGCCAGCAGCCGATCGACAGACGAGCGCGCTTTCTTT; CDR3aa: CASSRSTDERAFF
v_gene: TRBV11-1; abundance: .; j_gene: TRBJ2-5; d_gene: TRBD2; CDR3nt: TGTGCCAGCAGCTTCGGGACTAGCGGCGAAGAGACCCAGTACTTC; CDR3aa: CASSFGTSGEETQYF
v_gene: TRBV9; abundance: .; j_gene: TRBJ2-2; d_gene: .; CDR3nt: TGTGCCAGCAGCGTAGATTCCGGGTGGGGCACCGGGGAGCTGTTTTTT; CDR3aa: CASSVDSGWGTGELFF
v_gene: TRBV5-4; abundance: .; j_gene: TRBJ2-5; d_gene: TRBD2; CDR3nt: TGTGCCAGCAATCAGGGACTAGCGGAAGAGACCCAGTACTTC; CDR3aa: CASNQGLAEETQYF
v_gene: TRBV12-3/TRBV12-4; abundance: few; j_gene: TRBJ1-1; d_gene: .; CDR3nt: TGTGCCAGCAGGCCCGGGGGCAGGGCATCTGAAGCTTTCTTT; CDR3aa: CASRPGGRASEAFF
v_gene: TRBV7-2; abundance: many; j_gene: TRBJ1-3; d_gene: TRBD1; CDR3nt: TGTGCCAGCAGCGGCCTGGGACAGGGGGCCGACACCATATATTTT; CDR3aa: CASSGLGQGADTIYF
v_gene: TRBV5-1; abundance: .; j_gene: TRBJ2-5; d_gene: .; CDR3nt: TGCGCCAGCAGCTTGGTTGGCACAGAGACCCAGTACTTC; CDR3aa: CASSLVGTETQYF